One and the same sample provided the 27 T cell receptor beta chains below, sequenced in a study of blood T cell repertoires in COVID-19. Assay: immunoSEQ multiplex PCR; the TCRdb copy retains only in-frame clones and omits some. The sample yields some 83,000 clones, around 80% seen once. Sequencing was carried out using peripheral blood. The source of these receptors is a human donor in a cohort sampled during active COVID-19.

This chain connects TRBV18 to TRBJ1-2, with D tentatively TRBD1 (5 bases). There are 17 residues in the CDR3. The germline V gene has CDR1 KGHSH and CDR2 LQKENI. Trimming shortened V by 3 bases and J by 4 bases, and 21 bases separated the two germline ends. The CDR3: CASSPAVTEVVVYGYTF. The CDR3 DNA reads as TGTGCCAGCTCACCGGCGGTGACAGAGGTAGTAGTCTATGGCTACACCTTC.

The chain employs TRBV4-2 and TRBJ2-5; 15 bases match TRBD2. The germline gives CDR1 LGHNA, CDR2 YNFKEQ. The CDR3 is 17 amino acids. Trimming cost V 1 base and J 2 bases; bases outside gene matches: 2. CDR3 sequence (DNA): TGTGCCAGCAGCCAAGCCGGACTAGCGGGGGGGCAAGAGACCCAGTACTTC. Protein: CASSQAGLAGGQETQYF.

This clone was seen a handful of times. The chain joins TRBV5-1 to TRBJ2-3; TRBD2 agrees at 9 bases. This CDR3 is 14 amino acids long. Trimming removed 5 bases from V and 2 bases from J; junction bases left unmatched: 3. CDR1 SGHRS and CDR2 YFSETQ come from the germline V gene. In nucleotides, the CDR3 is TGCGCCAGCAGAGAGCGGGGGGACACAGATACGCAGTATTTT. Protein sequence: CASRERGDTDTQYF.

The rearrangement joins TRBV5-4 to TRBJ1-6; TRBD1 matches at 8 bases. This CDR3 is built from 18 residues. Germline V gives CDR1 SGHNT, CDR2 YYREEE (reference sequence). Trimming removed 0 bases from V and 7 bases from J; junction bases left unmatched: 12. CDR3 residues: CASSLGATGTGINSPLHF. As DNA, the CDR3 is TGTGCCAGCAGCTTGGGGGCCACCGGGACAGGAATAAATTCACCCCTCCACTTT. Filled out from reference TRBV5-4 and TRBJ1-6, the complete variable domain reads ETGVTQSPTHLIKTRGQQVTLRCSSQSGHNTVSWYQQALGQGPQFIFQYYREEENGRGNFPPRFSGLQFPNYSSELNVNALELDDSALYLCASSLGATGTGINSPLHFGNGTRLTVT.

This sequence joins TRBV19 and TRBJ2-7, with a tentative D call TRBD1 (6 bases). This CDR3 has 13 amino acids. In germline, CDR1 is LNHDA, CDR2 SQIVND (reference sequence). Deletions cut 5 bases from V and 5 bases from J, with 13 bases between. CDR3 sequence (DNA): TGTGCCAGTAGTTCAGGGGAGAGAAACGAGCAGTACTTC. It codes for CASSSGERNEQYF.

This rearrangement joins TRBV5-1 to TRBJ2-7, with D hard to call. CDR3 size: 13 residues. Germline CDR1 and CDR2: SGHRS and YFSETQ. The V end lost 2 bases, the J end lost 0 bases, and 6 bases lay between the germline ends. CDR3 DNA sequence: TGCGCCAGCAGCTTAACAAGCTCCTACGAGCAGTACTTC. Its protein is CASSLTSSYEQYF.

This clone was seen only a few times. V gene TRBV19 combines with J gene TRBJ2-5, with TRBD1 matching over 7 bases. Trimming took 5 bases from V and 5 from J; bases not matched to a gene: 5. Germline V CDR1 and CDR2: LNHDA, SQIVND (reference sequence). This CDR3 is built from 13 residues. For the CDR3, the DNA is TGTGCCAGTAGTCCCAGGGGGTATGAGACCCAGTACTTC. Amino acids: CASSPRGYETQYF.

The chain combines TRBV5-4 with TRBJ2-3, with D possibly TRBD1 on 5 matching bases. The CDR3 is 14 residues long. Trimming removed 1 base from V and 4 bases from J, with 10 bases in between. Looked up from germline, CDR1 is SGHNT and CDR2 is YYREEE (reference sequence). The CDR3: CASSLRQGSDTQYF. The CDR3 DNA follows: TGTGCCAGCAGCTTGAGGCAGGGCTCAGATACGCAGTATTTT.

The chain uses TRBV28 and TRBJ1-5; TRBD1 is a possible D gene (5 bases). Germline CDR1 MDHEN, CDR2 SYDVKM. Trimming removed 7 bases from V and 5 bases from J, with 12 bases in between. The CDR3 loop spans 13 amino acids. The CDR3 is CASTREAHQPQHF. The CDR3 DNA reads as TGTGCCAGCACCAGGGAGGCGCATCAGCCCCAGCATTTT.

The chain uses TRBV6-5 and TRBJ2-5, with 10 bases fitting TRBD1. This CDR3 region has 16 residues. V lost 4 bases to trimming and J lost 5 bases; unmatched junction nucleotides: 10. CDR1 MNHEY and CDR2 SVGAGI come from the germline V gene. The CDR3: CASSSPGQGIVETQYF. CDR3 DNA sequence: TGTGCCAGCAGTTCGCCGGGACAGGGGATTGTTGAGACCCAGTACTTC.

The chain couples TRBV3-1 (or the pseudogene TRBV3-2) to TRBJ1-1; 8 positions agree with TRBD1. V shed 7 bases and J 3 bases; nucleotides not matched to a gene: 7. The CDR3 consists of 14 residues. Germline loops: CDR1 LGHDT, CDR2 YNNKEL (reference sequence). The CDR3 DNA sequence: TGTGCCAGCATGCGGACAGGGAGTTACACTGAAGCTTTCTTT. Translated: CASMRTGSYTEAFF.

This clone has a single count. V is TRBV19 and J is TRBJ2-2, with TRBD2 matching 7 bases. This CDR3 has 13 residues. The germline gives CDR1 LNHDA, CDR2 SQIVND (reference sequence). V shed 5 bases and J 10 bases; nucleotides not matched to a gene: 7. CDR3 amino acids: CASSGGVREELFF. CDR3 DNA sequence: TGTGCCAGTAGTGGGGGGGTGAGAGAGGAGCTGTTTTTT. The full variable domain, its missing parts supplied by reference TRBV19 and TRBJ2-2, is DGGITQSPKYLFRKEGQNVTLSCEQNLNHDAMYWYRQDPGQGLRLIYYSQIVNDFQKGDIAEGYSVSREKKESFPLTVTSAQKNPTAFYLCASSGGVREELFFGEGSRLTVL.

This sequence joins TRBV27 and TRBJ1-5, with D perhaps TRBD1 (6 bases). Germline CDR1 is MNHEY and CDR2 is SMNVEV (reference sequence). V was pared by 8 bases and J by 0 bases, with 14 bases between. This CDR3 region has 15 residues. Here the CDR3 DNA reads TGTGCCAGCCAATTAACAGGGTCTAGCAATCAGCCCCAGCATTTT. Protein sequence: CASQLTGSSNQPQHF.

By share, this clone ranks as medium-sized. This sequence joins TRBV30 and TRBJ2-3, with 8 bases fitting TRBD1. Germline V CDR1 and CDR2: GTSNPN, SVGIG (reference sequence). Trimming took 3 bases from V and 7 from J; bases not matched to a gene: 6. The CDR3 contains 13 residues. The CDR3 loop reads CAWRGTGGNTQYF. The DNA of the CDR3 is TGTGCCTGGAGGGGAACAGGGGGAAATACGCAGTATTTT.

This clone was counted many times. The V call is TRBV6-5, the J call TRBJ2-1, with D tentatively TRBD2 (5 bases). There are 14 residues in the CDR3. Germline assignment: CDR1 MNHEY and CDR2 SVGAGI. V lost 4 bases and J 2 bases, leaving 9 bases between the germline ends. The CDR3 nucleotides are TGTGCCAGCAGTTCCCGAGGGCCCTACAATGAGCAGTTCTTC. Translation: CASSSRGPYNEQFF.

The chain carries TRBV6-5 and TRBJ1-6; a weak D match, TRBD1 (5 bases). V was clipped by 6 bases and J by 8 bases, with 14 bases between them. This CDR3 region has 14 residues. Germline V gene sequence: CDR1 MNHEY, CDR2 SVGAGI. This CDR3 is CASRGGGNDSPLHF. DNA of the CDR3: TGTGCCAGCAGGGGCGGGGGAAATGATTCACCCCTCCACTTT.

This rearrangement joins TRBV5-1 to TRBJ1-5, with 9 bases lining up with TRBD1. V trimming: 4 bases; J trimming: 4 bases; junction bases outside the gene matches: 3. Germline V gene data show CDR1 as SGHRS and CDR2 as YFSETQ. The CDR3 contains 14 residues. Here the CDR3 DNA reads TGCGCCAGCAGCCCCGGGACAGGGAATCAGCCCCAGCATTTT. Protein sequence: CASSPGTGNQPQHF.

The genes are TRBV4-1 and TRBJ2-5; 10 bases agree with TRBD2. The CDR3 is made up of 17 amino acids. V lost 0 bases, J lost 1 base, and 5 bases stayed unmatched. Germline CDR1 is MGHRA and CDR2 is YSYEKL. The CDR3 loop is CASSQDPSSGGQETQYF. CDR3 coding DNA: TGCGCCAGCAGCCAAGATCCGTCTAGCGGGGGCCAAGAGACCCAGTACTTC.

The rearrangement uses TRBV27 and TRBJ1-5; 8 bases are shared with TRBD1. Per the germline V gene, CDR1 is MNHEY and CDR2 is SMNVEV (reference sequence). V dropped 0 bases and J dropped 0; count of bases not matched to a gene: 10. CDR3 size: 19 residues. The CDR3 spells CASSLSGTGSGFSNQPQHF. CDR3 nucleotide sequence: TGTGCCAGCAGTTTATCCGGGACAGGATCGGGTTTTAGCAATCAGCCCCAGCATTTT.

This clone occurred once. The chain is built from TRBV5-1 and TRBJ1-1; no definite D call. The V gene lost 3 bases and the J gene lost 12 bases, with 24 bases spanning the gap. Germline values: CDR1 SGHRS, CDR2 YFSETQ. CDR3 length: 15 amino acids. Here the CDR3 DNA reads TGCGCCAGCAGCTCAACCTCGAACCCAGCGTCCCTTTCTTTCTTT. Its translation: CASSSTSNPASLSFF.

This chain connects TRBV28 to TRBJ2-1; TRBD2 matches at 8 bases. After removal of 2 bases from V and 8 bases from J, the junction contained 5 bases not matched to a gene. Germline lookup yields CDR1 MDHEN and CDR2 SYDVKM. CDR3 length equals 14 residues. CDR3 sequence: CASSLPGGADEQFF. Written as DNA, the CDR3 is TGTGCCAGCAGTTTACCCGGGGGGGCGGATGAGCAGTTCTTC. The entire variable domain, with the rest obtained from reference TRBV28 and TRBJ2-1, is as follows: DVKVTQSSRYLVKRTGEKVFLECVQDMDHENMFWYRQDPGLGLRLIYFSYDVKMKEKGDIPEGYSVSREKKERFSLILESASTNQTSMYLCASSLPGGADEQFFGPGTRLTVL.

The gene calls are TRBV15 and TRBJ1-5; no clear D. This CDR3 has 16 amino acids. In germline, CDR1 is LNHNV, CDR2 YYDKDF (reference sequence). V lost 0 bases and J lost 3, with 12 bases in between. In nucleotides, the CDR3 is TGTGCCACCAGCAGAGACGGTAGCGATAACAATCAGCCCCAGCATTTT. It encodes CATSRDGSDNNQPQHF. Variable domain in full (rest from reference TRBV15 and TRBJ1-5): DAMVIQNPRYQVTQFGKPVTLSCSQTLNHNVMYWYQQKSSQAPKLLFHYYDKDFNNEADTPDNFQSRRPNTSFCFLDIRSPGLGDTAMYLCATSRDGSDNNQPQHFGDGTRLSIL.

The chain employs TRBV6-5 and TRBJ1-5; 7 bases line up with TRBD1. There are 14 residues in the CDR3. Germline V gives CDR1 MNHEY, CDR2 SVGAGI. Trimming cost V 10 bases and J 2 bases; bases outside gene matches: 8. This chain's CDR3 is CAIGQVSGNQPQHF. The CDR3 DNA reads as TGTGCCATCGGACAGGTTAGTGGCAATCAGCCCCAGCATTTT.

The rearrangement links TRBV29-1 to TRBJ1-1; D perhaps matches TRBD1 (5 bases). Per germline, CDR1 SQVTM and CDR2 ANQGSEA. The CDR3 runs 14 residues. V lost 6 bases and J lost 0, with 14 bases in between. The CDR3 nucleotides read TGCAGCGTCGCTCCAGGGATTTTGAACACTGAAGCTTTCTTT. Translated: CSVAPGILNTEAFF.

As regards this clone: Germline is not matched at one junction end, which may reflect a read error. J is TRBJ2-1 and V is TRBV9; 10 nucleotides line up with TRBD2. The CDR3 contains 17 residues. Germline CDR1 is SGDLS and CDR2 is YYNGEE. In nucleotides, the CDR3 is TGTGCCAGCAGCGTAACCACCTCAGCGGGGGGGGGCAATAAGCAGTTCTTC. Amino acid sequence: CASSVTTSAGGGNKQFF.

CDR3 region: CASSSHRGPTRRELFF. CDR3 bases: TGTGCCAGCAGCTCCCACAGGGGACCCACACGAAGGGAGCTGTTTTTT. This chain uses TRBV7-9 with TRBJ2-2, with TRBD1 matching over 7 bases. The J segment lost 9 bases and the V segment lost 4 bases, leaving 14 bases of the junction unmatched. The CDR3 length is 16 residues. In germline, CDR1 is SEHNR, CDR2 FQNEAQ (reference sequence).

This clone was seen more than once but under ten times. The chain couples TRBV4-1 to TRBJ2-7; D might be TRBD2 (6 bases). In germline, CDR1 is MGHRA, CDR2 YSYEKL. The V end was cut by 4 bases, the J end by 5 bases, with 9 bases between. The CDR3 spans 12 residues. In nucleotides, the CDR3 is TGCGCCAGCAGCCCTGGGACTCACGAGCAGTACTTC. As protein: CASSPGTHEQYF.